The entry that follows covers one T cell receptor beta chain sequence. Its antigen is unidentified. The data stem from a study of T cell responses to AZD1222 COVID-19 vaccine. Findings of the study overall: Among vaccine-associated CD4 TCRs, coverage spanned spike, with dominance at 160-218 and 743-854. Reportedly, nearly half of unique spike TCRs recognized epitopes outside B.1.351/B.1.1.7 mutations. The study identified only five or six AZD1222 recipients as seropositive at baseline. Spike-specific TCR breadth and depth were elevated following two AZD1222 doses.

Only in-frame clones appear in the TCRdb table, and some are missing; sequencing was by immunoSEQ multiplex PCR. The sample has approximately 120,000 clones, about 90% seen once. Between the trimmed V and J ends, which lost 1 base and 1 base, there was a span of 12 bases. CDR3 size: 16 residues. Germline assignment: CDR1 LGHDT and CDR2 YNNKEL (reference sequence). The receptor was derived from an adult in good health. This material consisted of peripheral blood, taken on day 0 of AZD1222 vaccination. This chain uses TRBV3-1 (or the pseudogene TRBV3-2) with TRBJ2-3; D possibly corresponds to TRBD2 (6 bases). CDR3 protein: CASSQGSGGRTDTQYF. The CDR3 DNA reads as TGTGCCAGCAGCCAAGGTTCCGGGGGACGCACAGATACGCAGTATTTT.